The 30 T cell receptor beta chains listed next were all sequenced from one sample in a study of T cells in Graves' hyperthyroidism and ophthalmopathy. Regions amplified from RNA transcripts were the TCR beta CDR3 regions. Initially, a first-round RT-PCR of the TCR CDR3 employed the HTBI primer set. Each CDR3 protein gets one entry after TCRdb re-called the multiplex PCR reads with MiXCR. Among around 260,000 distinct CDR3 sequences, 20% to 30% were seen once, and the ten largest hold approximately 25%. Sequencing was performed on blood. The receptors come from a man between 35 and 55 years old with Graves' hyperthyroidism that later progressed to Graves' ophthalmopathy.

The rearrangement joins TRBV18 to TRBJ2-2; TRBD2 matches 8 bases. The CDR3 covers 17 residues. Unmatched junction bases numbered 9, after V lost 1 base and J lost 5 bases. Per the germline V gene, CDR1 is KGHSH and CDR2 is LQKENI. The CDR3: CASSPRVQRERTGELFF. Written as DNA, the CDR3 is TGTGCCAGCTCACCACGCGTCCAGCGGGAGAGGACCGGGGAGCTGTTTTTT.

The chain links TRBV12-3 or TRBV12-4 to TRBJ1-1; D remains ambiguous. This CDR3 contains 14 residues. Trimming took off 6 bases at V and 5 bases at J, with 16 bases between the two ends. As DNA, the CDR3 is TGTGCCAGCAGGACCGGCCCCCAGACAACTGAAGCTTTCTTT. Translating gives CASRTGPQTTEAFF.

In this sample, this clonotype turned up many times. The J gene is TRBJ2-2, the V gene TRBV19; 14 bases align to TRBD2. V gave up 4 bases and J gave up 5 bases; unmatched junction bases: 3. This CDR3 has 16 residues. Germline CDR1 is LNHDA and CDR2 is SQIVND (reference sequence). As DNA, the CDR3 is TGTGCCAGTAGTACATGGACTAGCGGGAGGACCGGGGAGCTGTTTTTT. This sequence encodes CASSTWTSGRTGELFF.

At least ten counts were recorded for this clonotype. V and J are TRBV10-2 and TRBJ2-7; 7 nucleotides line up with TRBD1. The CDR3 loop spans 14 amino acids. From germline, CDR1 is WSHSY and CDR2 SAAADI. V lost 5 bases and J lost 2; bases outside the gene matches: 6. The CDR3 spells CASSNPGQTYEQYF. The CDR3 nucleotides are TGCGCCAGCAGTAATCCGGGACAGACCTACGAGCAGTACTTC.

The V call is TRBV3-1, the J call TRBJ1-1; no firm D call. Trimming left V 4 bases short and J 5 bases short, with 11 bases between. The CDR3 consists of 13 residues. Germline CDR1 and CDR2: LGHDT and YNNKEL (reference sequence). In DNA, the CDR3 is TGTGCCAGCAGCCTATTCCGTGGGACTGAAGCTTTCTTT. Encoded protein: CASSLFRGTEAFF.

This clonotype has at least ten counts. The chain employs TRBV27 and TRBJ2-5; the D is unclear. Germline loops: CDR1 MNHEY, CDR2 SMNVEV (reference sequence). The CDR3 totals 14 residues. V lost 6 bases to trimming and J lost 6 bases, with 17 bases between them. CDR3: CASRSLGSLKTQYF. CDR3 sequence (DNA): TGTGCCAGCAGGTCCCTGGGATCGTTAAAGACCCAGTACTTC.

This clonotype was recorded many times. The conserved phenylalanine or tryptophan is not found at the CDR3 terminus, so this likely reflects a read error. This chain uses TRBV6-5 with TRBJ2-7; 9 bases line up with TRBD1. CDR1 is MNHEY and CDR2 is SVGAGI in the germline V gene. J lost 3 bases, V lost 1 base, and 7 bases had no gene match. The CDR3 spans 16 residues. The CDR3: CASSYLDGTGNYEQYS. In DNA form, the CDR3 reads TGTGCCAGCAGTTACTTGGACGGGACAGGGAACTACGAGCAGTACTCC.

This clonotype has at least ten counts. This CDR3 reads CASTKTGIDQPQHF. The CDR3 DNA sequence: TGTGCCAGTACCAAAACAGGTATTGATCAGCCCCAGCATTTT. The chain carries TRBV12-3 or TRBV12-4 and TRBJ1-5; tentative D call: TRBD1 (5 bases). The germline V and J ends were trimmed by 9 bases and 5 bases, with 17 bases remaining between them. The CDR3 has 14 amino acids.

This clonotype has at least ten counts. The chain has TRBV29-1 and TRBJ2-2; no clear D. V lost 4 bases and J lost 0, with 9 bases in between. The CDR3 is 14 residues long. CDR1 SQVTM and CDR2 ANQGSEA come from the germline V gene. The CDR3, as DNA: TGCAGCGTTGGCAACAGCGCGAACACCGGGGAGCTGTTTTTT. This gives the protein CSVGNSANTGELFF.

The chain has TRBV11-1 and TRBJ1-6; 8 nucleotides agree with TRBD1. The V gene end was trimmed by 5 bases and the J gene end by 7 bases; junction bases not matched to a gene: 16. The CDR3 extends over 18 amino acids. The germline V gene encodes CDR1 SGHAT and CDR2 FQDESV (reference sequence). CDR3 bases: TGTGCCAGCAGCCCGAATGGGGCCACAGGGGGGCTGAATTCACCCCTCCACTTT. It is translated as CASSPNGATGGLNSPLHF.

This clonotype was counted many times. The chain has TRBV24-1 and TRBJ2-5; 7 bases are shared with TRBD1. The V gene end was trimmed by 2 bases and the J gene end by 13 bases; junction bases not matched to a gene: 6. This CDR3 is built from 12 residues. Germline assignment: CDR1 KGHDR and CDR2 SFDVKD. CDR3 in DNA: TGTGCCACCAGTGATTACGGACAGGTCTCGTACTTC. This translates into CATSDYGQVSYF.

This clonotype was recorded at least ten times. V usage is TRBV12-3 or TRBV12-4 and J usage is TRBJ1-2; no reliable D call. Trimming stripped 3 bases from V and 13 bases from J, with 12 bases between. The CDR3 totals 11 residues. CDR3 sequence (DNA): TGTGCCAGCAGTTTGTGGGCCTTGCCCACCTTC. The encoded protein is CASSLWALPTF.

At least ten counts were recorded for this clonotype. The chain joins TRBV6-5 to TRBJ1-1; D remains ambiguous. Trimming stripped 0 bases from V and 7 bases from J, with 9 bases between. Germline loops: CDR1 MNHEY, CDR2 SVGAGI. This CDR3 region has 13 residues. CDR3 DNA sequence: TGTGCCAGCAGTTACTCGTTCGGGAGTGAAGCTTTCTTT. Its translation is CASSYSFGSEAFF.

This clonotype was observed at least ten times. The chain combines TRBV5-1 with TRBJ2-5, with D unresolved. Looked up from germline, CDR1 is SGHRS and CDR2 is YFSETQ. V lost 0 bases to trimming and J lost 4 bases, with 7 bases between them. This CDR3 comprises 13 residues. In nucleotides, the CDR3 is TGCGCCAGCAGCTTGGTCCTGGGAGAGACCCAGTACTTC. It codes for CASSLVLGETQYF.

The chain recombines TRBV18 with TRBJ2-7, with 9 bases lining up with TRBD1. V was clipped by 4 bases and J by 3 bases; unmatched bases: 7. The CDR3 consists of 15 residues. CDR1 KGHSH and CDR2 LQKENI come from the germline V gene. CDR3 sequence reads: CASSLPGQGFYEQYF. The CDR3 coding sequence is TGTGCCAGCTCACTGCCGGGACAGGGCTTCTACGAGCAGTACTTC.

The V gene is TRBV19, the J gene TRBJ2-7, with 8 bases fitting TRBD1. Looked up from germline, CDR1 is LNHDA and CDR2 is SQIVND (reference sequence). J lost 5 bases, V lost 6 bases, and 9 bases had no gene match. The CDR3 has 14 residues. CDR3 loop: CASSPYPGQDEQYF. CDR3 coding DNA: TGTGCCAGTAGCCCCTATCCGGGACAGGACGAGCAGTACTTC.

This clonotype was observed at least ten times. The chain carries TRBV20-1 and TRBJ1-5; D is unresolved. There are 11 residues in the CDR3. CDR1 and CDR2 from the germline V gene are DFQATT and SNEGSKA (reference sequence). Trimming pared 3 bases from V and 6 bases from J, leaving 6 bases between. The CDR3 loop is CSARGAQPQHF. For the CDR3, the DNA is TGCAGTGCTAGGGGAGCTCAGCCCCAGCATTTT.

The sample holds one count of this clonotype. The V call is TRBV28, the J call TRBJ1-1; D is ambiguous. V lost 2 bases to trimming and J lost 6 bases, with 13 bases between them. This CDR3 comprises 14 residues. The germline gives CDR1 MDHEN, CDR2 SYDVKM. As DNA, the CDR3 is TGTGCCAGCAGTTTACGTCCCGCCGGGGCTGAAGCTTTCTTT. Amino acids: CASSLRPAGAEAFF.

This clonotype has just a few counts. The chain employs TRBV20-1 and TRBJ2-5; D may be TRBD1 (6 bases). CDR1 is DFQATT, CDR2 SNEGSKA, per germline (reference sequence). This CDR3 comprises 14 residues. V lost 1 base, J lost 5 bases, and 14 bases lay in between. CDR3 nucleotide sequence: TGCAGTGCTAGAGGGAGCACAGGGTTGGAGACCCAGTACTTC. Protein product: CSARGSTGLETQYF.

There are many counts of this clonotype. In DNA, the CDR3 is TGTGCCAGCAACCGGCCGAACACTGAAGCTTTCTTT. Amino acids: CASNRPNTEAFF. The chain is built from TRBV6-5 and TRBJ1-1; D gene unclear. In germline, CDR1 is MNHEY, CDR2 SVGAGI. The CDR3 length is 12 residues. V was pared by 7 bases and J by 1 base, with 7 bases between.

This clonotype was found many times. The rearrangement uses TRBV5-1 and TRBJ2-7; 8 nucleotides agree with TRBD2. Trimming at V came to 3 bases and at J to 5 bases, leaving 4 bases not matched to a gene. The germline V gene encodes CDR1 SGHRS and CDR2 YFSETQ. CDR3 length: 13 residues. The CDR3 nucleotides are TGCGCCAGCAGCTGGACTAGCCCCGACGAGCAGTACTTC. This gives the protein CASSWTSPDEQYF.

This clonotype appeared a single time. The genes are TRBV6-4 and TRBJ1-1, with 7 bases lining up with TRBD1. CDR1 and CDR2 from the germline V gene are MRHNA and SNTAGT. The V segment lost 7 bases and the J segment 1 base; nucleotides outside the gene matches: 9. This CDR3 region has 15 residues. The CDR3 is CASTPNRGWNTEAFF. The CDR3 DNA reads as TGTGCCAGCACCCCGAACAGGGGCTGGAACACTGAAGCTTTCTTT.

The chain employs TRBV5-1 and TRBJ2-3; D possibly corresponds to TRBD2 (5 bases). Trimming took off 4 bases at V and 3 bases at J, with 12 bases between the two ends. This CDR3 comprises 14 residues. Germline loops: CDR1 SGHRS, CDR2 YFSETQ. The CDR3 here is CASSARGYTDTQYF. The CDR3 nucleotides read TGCGCCAGCAGCGCCCGGGGATATACAGATACGCAGTATTTT.

This clonotype appeared many times. The CDR3 region has the DNA TGTGCCACCAGTGATGACACCTCTGGGGCCAACGTCCTGACTTTC. It encodes CATSDDTSGANVLTF. This chain connects TRBV24-1 to TRBJ2-6, with no clear D. CDR3 size: 15 residues. Trimming took 3 bases from V and 0 from J, leaving 5 bases between them. In germline, CDR1 is KGHDR, CDR2 SFDVKD.

The rearrangement links TRBV6-1 to TRBJ1-1; a possible D gene is TRBD1 (5 bases). Germline V gives CDR1 MNHNS, CDR2 SASEGT. Trimming left V 7 bases short and J 1 base short, with 19 bases between. This CDR3 is 16 amino acids long. The CDR3: CASMTGPKGENTEAFF. The DNA for the CDR3 is TGTGCCAGCATGACCGGTCCCAAAGGGGAGAACACTGAAGCTTTCTTT.

Many counts were recorded for this clonotype. The rearrangement uses TRBV11-1 and TRBJ2-5; D is ambiguous. Trimming took 4 bases from V and 4 from J, leaving 4 bases between them. This CDR3 has 11 residues. CDR1 is SGHAT and CDR2 is FQDESV in the germline V gene (reference sequence). Written as DNA, the CDR3 is TGTGCCAGCAGCTCAAGAGAGACCCAGTACTTC. Translation gives CASSSRETQYF.

The rearrangement joins TRBV15 to TRBJ2-7; 7 bases are a match to TRBD2. J was trimmed by 0 bases and V by 0 bases; bases with no gene match: 2. CDR1 is LNHNV, CDR2 YYDKDF, per germline (reference sequence). This CDR3 has 15 residues. Written as DNA, the CDR3 is TGTGCCACCAGCAGAGATCGGGGGGACTCCTACGAGCAGTACTTC. Amino acids: CATSRDRGDSYEQYF.

This clonotype was counted ten times or more. The V gene is TRBV5-1, the J gene TRBJ2-2, with D possibly TRBD2 on 5 matching bases. The CDR3 is 15 residues long. CDR1 is SGHRS, CDR2 YFSETQ, per germline. Trimming removed 0 bases at V and 3 bases at J, with 9 bases between. This CDR3 reads CASSLVIGDTGELFF. The CDR3 DNA reads TGCGCCAGCAGCTTGGTTATCGGGGACACCGGGGAGCTGTTTTTT.

The chain uses TRBV12-3 or TRBV12-4 and TRBJ1-5; tentatively, D is TRBD1 (5 bases). The CDR3 covers 16 residues. The V end lost 8 bases, the J end lost 2 bases, and 19 bases lay between the germline ends. This CDR3 reads CASGGASAQGNQPQHF. CDR3 in DNA: TGTGCCAGCGGCGGCGCATCAGCACAGGGCAATCAGCCCCAGCATTTT.

CDR3 coding DNA: TGTGCCAGCAGTCCCGGGACAGGGGGGTTCCGGCAGTACTTC. It is translated as CASSPGTGGFRQYF. This sequence joins TRBV28 and TRBJ2-7, with 11 bases matching TRBD1. The CDR3 extends over 14 amino acids. V was clipped by 5 bases and J by 9 bases; unmatched bases: 9. Germline CDR1 is MDHEN and CDR2 is SYDVKM.